A selection of T cell receptor beta chains follows, all from one sample in a study of cytomegalovirus exposure and HLA in healthy donors. Using immunoSEQ multiplex PCR, the repertoire was profiled, and TCRdb retains in-frame clones only, with some absent. The table includes 150,000 to 200,000 clones, over 80% detected once. The sequencing input was PBMCs. All receptors derive from a human donor in good health. The conserved cysteine and the conserved F or W are not part of the CDR3 here.

V	J	CDR3
TRBV6-6	TRBJ1-2	ASSYSQGNYGYT
TRBV2	TRBJ2-1	ASTGGPTGVQF
TRBV4-1	TRBJ2-5	ASSQASGGLETQY
TRBV7-2	TRBJ2-3	ASSLLAGGRTDTQY
TRBV7-9	TRBJ1-2	ASSLSTGGDGYT
TRBV11-2	TRBJ2-5	ASSLKGGREETQY
TRBV6-1	TRBJ1-4	ASKRADRYNEKLF
TRBV4-3	TRBJ2-5	ASSQVSAGGLETQY
TRBV12-5	TRBJ2-5	ASGLRRETQY
TRBV7-2	TRBJ2-5	ASSLDGGGAGETQY
TRBV7-9	TRBJ1-2	ASSGQGEDYGYT